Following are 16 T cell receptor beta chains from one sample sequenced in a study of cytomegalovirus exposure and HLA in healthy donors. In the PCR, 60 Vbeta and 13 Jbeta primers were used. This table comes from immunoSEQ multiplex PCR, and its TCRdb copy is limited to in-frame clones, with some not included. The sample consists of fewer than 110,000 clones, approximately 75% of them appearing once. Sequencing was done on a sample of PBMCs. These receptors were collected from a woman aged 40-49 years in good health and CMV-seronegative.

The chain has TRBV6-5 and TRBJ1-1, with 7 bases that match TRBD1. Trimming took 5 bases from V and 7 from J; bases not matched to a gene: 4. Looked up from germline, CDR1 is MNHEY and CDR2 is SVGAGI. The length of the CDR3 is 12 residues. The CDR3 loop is CASSRQGNEAFF. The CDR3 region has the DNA TGTGCCAGCAGTCGACAGGGCAATGAAGCTTTCTTT.

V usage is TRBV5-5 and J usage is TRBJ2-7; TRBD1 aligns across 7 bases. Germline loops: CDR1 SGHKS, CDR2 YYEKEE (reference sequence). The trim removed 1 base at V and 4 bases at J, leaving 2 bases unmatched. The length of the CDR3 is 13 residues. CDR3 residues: CASSLPGGYEQYF. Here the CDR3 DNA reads TGTGCCAGCAGCTTGCCAGGGGGATACGAGCAGTACTTC.

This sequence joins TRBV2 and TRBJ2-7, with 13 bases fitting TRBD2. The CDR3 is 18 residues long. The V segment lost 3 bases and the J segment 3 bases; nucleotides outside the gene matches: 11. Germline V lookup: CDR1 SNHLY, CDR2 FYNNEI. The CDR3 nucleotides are TGTGCCAGCAGTGAGGCCAGTCTGACTAGCGGGAGGTTCTACGAGCAGTACTTC. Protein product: CASSEASLTSGRFYEQYF.

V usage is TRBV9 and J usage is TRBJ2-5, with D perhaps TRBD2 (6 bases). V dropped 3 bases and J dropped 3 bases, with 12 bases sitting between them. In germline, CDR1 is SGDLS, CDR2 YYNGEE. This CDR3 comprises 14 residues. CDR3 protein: CASSATGRKETQYF. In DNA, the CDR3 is TGTGCCAGCAGCGCAACCGGGAGAAAAGAGACCCAGTACTTC.

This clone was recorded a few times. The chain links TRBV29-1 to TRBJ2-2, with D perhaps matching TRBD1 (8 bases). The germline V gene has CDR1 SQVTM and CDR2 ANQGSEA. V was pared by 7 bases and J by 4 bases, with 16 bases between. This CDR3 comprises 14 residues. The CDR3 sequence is CSEDRERGTGELFF. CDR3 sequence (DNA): TGCAGCGAGGACAGGGAGCGGGGCACCGGGGAGCTGTTTTTT.

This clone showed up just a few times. The CDR3 loop is CSAPRGTEAFF. CDR3 DNA sequence: TGCAGCGCCCCTAGGGGGACTGAAGCTTTCTTT. The V call is TRBV29-1, the J call TRBJ1-1, with TRBD1 as a possible D gene (6 bases). Germline assignment: CDR1 SQVTM and CDR2 ANQGSEA. There are 11 residues in the CDR3. Trimming pared 7 bases from V and 5 bases from J, leaving 11 bases between.

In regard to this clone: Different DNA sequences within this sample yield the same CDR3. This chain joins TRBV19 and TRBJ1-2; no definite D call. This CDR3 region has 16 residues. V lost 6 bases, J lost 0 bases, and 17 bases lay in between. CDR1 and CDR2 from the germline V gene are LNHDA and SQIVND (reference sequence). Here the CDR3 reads CASSRGVELANYGYTF. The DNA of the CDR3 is TGTGCCAGTAGCCGAGGTGTAGAGTTAGCTAACTATGGCTACACCTTC. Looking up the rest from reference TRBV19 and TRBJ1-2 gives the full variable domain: DGGITQSPKYLFRKEGQNVTLSCEQNLNHDAMYWYRQDPGQGLRLIYYSQIVNDFQKGDIAEGYSVSREKKESFPLTVTSAQKNPTAFYLCASSRGVELANYGYTFGSGTRLTVV.

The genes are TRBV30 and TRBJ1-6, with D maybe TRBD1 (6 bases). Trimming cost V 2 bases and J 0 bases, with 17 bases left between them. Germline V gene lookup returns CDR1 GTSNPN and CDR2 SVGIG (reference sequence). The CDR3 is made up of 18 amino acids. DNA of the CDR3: TGTGCCTGGAGTAGGCCCAGGGGAGCGAGCTCCTATAATTCACCCCTCCACTTT. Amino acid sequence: CAWSRPRGASSYNSPLHF.

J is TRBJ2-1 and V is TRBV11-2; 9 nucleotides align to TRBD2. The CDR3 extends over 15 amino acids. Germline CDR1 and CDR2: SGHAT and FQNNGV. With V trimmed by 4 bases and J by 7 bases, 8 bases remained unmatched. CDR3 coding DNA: TGTGCCAGCAGCTCTCCGGGACTAGCCCGAAATGAGCAGTTCTTC. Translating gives CASSSPGLARNEQFF.

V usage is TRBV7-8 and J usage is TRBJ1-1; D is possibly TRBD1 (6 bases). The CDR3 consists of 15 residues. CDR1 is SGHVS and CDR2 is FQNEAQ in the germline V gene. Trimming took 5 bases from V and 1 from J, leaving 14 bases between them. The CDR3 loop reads CASSPHRVANTEAFF. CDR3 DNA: TGTGCCAGCAGCCCCCACAGGGTAGCGAACACTGAAGCTTTCTTT.

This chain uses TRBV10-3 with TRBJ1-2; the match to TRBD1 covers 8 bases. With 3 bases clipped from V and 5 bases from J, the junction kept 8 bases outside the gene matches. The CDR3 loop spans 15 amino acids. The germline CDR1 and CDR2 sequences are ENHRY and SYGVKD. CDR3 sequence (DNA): TGTGCCATCAGTGAAACGACAGGGGTACGATATGGCTACACCTTC. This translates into CAISETTGVRYGYTF.

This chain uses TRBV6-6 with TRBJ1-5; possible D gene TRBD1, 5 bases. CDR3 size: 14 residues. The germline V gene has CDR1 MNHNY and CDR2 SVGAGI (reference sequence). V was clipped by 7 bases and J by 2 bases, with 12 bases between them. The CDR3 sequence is CASTLDSGNQPQHF. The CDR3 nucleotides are TGTGCCAGCACCCTAGACAGCGGCAATCAGCCCCAGCATTTT.

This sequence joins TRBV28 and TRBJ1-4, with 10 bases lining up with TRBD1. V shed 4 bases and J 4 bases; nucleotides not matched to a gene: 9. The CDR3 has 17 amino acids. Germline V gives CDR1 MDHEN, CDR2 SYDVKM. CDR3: CASSSRDRGSRNEKLFF. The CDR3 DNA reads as TGTGCCAGCAGTTCCCGGGACAGGGGTTCTCGTAATGAAAAACTGTTTTTT. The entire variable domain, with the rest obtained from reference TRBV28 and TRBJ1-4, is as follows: DVKVTQSSRYLVKRTGEKVFLECVQDMDHENMFWYRQDPGLGLRLIYFSYDVKMKEKGDIPEGYSVSREKKERFSLILESASTNQTSMYLCASSSRDRGSRNEKLFFGSGTQLSVL.

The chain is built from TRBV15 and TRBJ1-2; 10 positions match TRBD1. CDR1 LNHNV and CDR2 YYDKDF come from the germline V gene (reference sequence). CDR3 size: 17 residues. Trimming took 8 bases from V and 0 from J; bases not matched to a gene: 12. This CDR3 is CATAFKDRGRANYGYTF. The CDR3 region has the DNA TGTGCCACCGCATTTAAGGACAGGGGGAGAGCTAACTATGGCTACACCTTC.

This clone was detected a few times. The CDR3 bases are TGTGCCAGCACTTGGGGCGGGGGGGGATTTAATGAGCAGTTCTTC. This codes for CASTWGGGGFNEQFF. This rearrangement joins TRBV19 to TRBJ2-1, with 9 bases matching TRBD2. The V and J ends lost 9 bases and 7 bases, in that order; junction bases with no gene match: 13. This CDR3 contains 15 residues. The V gene's germline CDR1 is LNHDA and CDR2 SQIVND (reference sequence).

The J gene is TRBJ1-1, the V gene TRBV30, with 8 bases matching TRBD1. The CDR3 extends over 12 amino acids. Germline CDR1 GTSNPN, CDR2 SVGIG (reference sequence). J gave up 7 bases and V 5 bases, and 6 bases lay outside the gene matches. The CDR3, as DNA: TGTGCCTGGGGGGGACAGGAAAATGAAGCTTTCTTT. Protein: CAWGGQENEAFF.